This is a list of T cell receptor beta chains from one sample in a study of neurological immune-mediated disorders. One entry per CDR3 protein, called by TCRdb with MiXCR from the 5' RACE reads. The data contain approximately 43,000 distinct CDR3 sequences, roughly 2.5% of them singletons. Sequencing was done on a sample of PBMCs. The receptors shown here come from a man in his thirties or forties with multiple sclerosis. The CDR3 runs from the conserved cysteine through the conserved F or W. A D gene is named only where the DNA matches it firmly. Size is stated for part of the rows, as once, few or many counts, or as a class when the clone is expanded.

V gene,clone size,CDR3 length,J gene,D gene,CDR3 DNA,CDR3 protein
TRBV20-1,many,16,TRBJ2-2,TRBD1,TGCAGTGCTAGAGTCCCAGGGGGCGCGGTTGCCGGGGAGCTGTTTTTT,CSARVPGGAVAGELFF
TRBV20-1,many,14,TRBJ2-1,TRBD2,TGCAGTGCTTCAACTAGCGGGGGGGCCAATGAGCAGTTCTTC,CSASTSGGANEQFF
TRBV3-1,many,15,TRBJ2-1,TRBD2,TGTGCCAGCAGCCACAACGGGGGGGCTGGCAATGAGCAGTTCTTC,CASSHNGGAGNEQFF
TRBV20-1,many,14,TRBJ2-7,TRBD2,TGCAGTGCTCCCCGGACTAGCCAGATCTACGAGCAGTACTTC,CSAPRTSQIYEQYF
TRBV5-1,many,14,TRBJ2-2,.,TGCGCCAGCAGCTTTTCAGGGGGGACCGGGGAGCTGTTTTTT,CASSFSGGTGELFF
TRBV20-1,many,13,TRBJ2-7,.,TGCAGTGCTAGAGATAGACAGAAATACGAGCAGTACTTC,CSARDRQKYEQYF
TRBV3-1,many,15,TRBJ1-1,TRBD1,TGTGCCAGCAGCCAAGTTGAGACAGGGTCCACTGAAGCTTTCTTT,CASSQVETGSTEAFF
TRBV15,many,14,TRBJ2-7,.,TGTGCCACCAGCAGAGATCGATACTCCTACGAGCAGTACTTC,CATSRDRYSYEQYF
TRBV6-5,.,20,TRBJ2-7,TRBD2,TGTGCCAGCAGTTACTCGCGGGGGACTAGCGGGAGGCATCCAACCTACGAGCAGTACTTC,CASSYSRGTSGRHPTYEQYF
TRBV20-1,many,14,TRBJ1-2,TRBD1,TGCAGTGCCAAGATATTGGACAGGGACCATGGCTACACCTTC,CSAKILDRDHGYTF
TRBV19,many,14,TRBJ1-1,.,TGTGCCAGTAGTACATACCAGGGGTCGGCTGAAGCTTTCTTT,CASSTYQGSAEAFF
TRBV5-1,many,15,TRBJ2-2,TRBD1,TGCGCCAGCAGCCTAGGGACAGGGAGGACCGGGGAGCTGTTTTTT,CASSLGTGRTGELFF
TRBV29-1,many,11,TRBJ2-7,.,TGCAGCGTTGGACTAGCCTACGAGCAGTACTTC,CSVGLAYEQYF
TRBV5-1,many,16,TRBJ2-6,.,TGCGCCAGCAGCTTGCGAGGGGACTCTGGGGCCAACGTCCTGACTTTC,CASSLRGDSGANVLTF
TRBV7-2,many,12,TRBJ1-6,.,TGTGCCAGCAGCTTAGAGGGGCTCCCCCTCCACTTT,CASSLEGLPLHF
TRBV20-1,many,17,TRBJ2-3,TRBD2,TGCAGTGCTAGGACCCTGGGACTAGCGGCACACACAGATACGCAGTATTTT,CSARTLGLAAHTDTQYF
TRBV11-2,many,15,TRBJ2-3,TRBD2,TGTGCCAGCAGCGGACAGCGGGGGGTAACAGATACGCAGTATTTT,CASSGQRGVTDTQYF
TRBV5-1,many,15,TRBJ1-2,.,TGCGCCAGCAGCTTGGCCGCAGGGCCTAACTATGGCTACACCTTC,CASSLAAGPNYGYTF
TRBV20-1,many,14,TRBJ2-7,TRBD2,TGCAGTGCTAGAGGGGAGCGGGAGGTCGCCGAGCAGTACTTC,CSARGEREVAEQYF
TRBV12-3/TRBV12-4,many,14,TRBJ1-1,.,TGTGCCAGCAGTGCCACGAAGGGAGCCGCTGAAGCTTTCTTT,CASSATKGAAEAFF
TRBV12-3/TRBV12-4,many,15,TRBJ2-2,TRBD1,TGTGCCAGCAGCCTGGACAGGGGGTTCACCGGGGAGCTGTTTTTT,CASSLDRGFTGELFF
TRBV7-8,many,13,TRBJ1-1,.,TGTGCCAGCAGCCTCGGGTGGGACACTGAAGCTTTCTTT,CASSLGWDTEAFF
TRBV28,many,15,TRBJ2-2,.,TGTGCCAGCAGTTCTGGGGCTTCAGGCACCGGGGAGCTGTTTTTT,CASSSGASGTGELFF
TRBV6-6,many,16,TRBJ2-5,TRBD1,TGTGCCAGCACCACGGGGGACAGGGGGCGTCTAGAGACCCAGTACTTC,CASTTGDRGRLETQYF
TRBV18,many,16,TRBJ1-6,TRBD1,TGTGCCAGCTCACCACTGGGACAGGGAATAGAATCACCCCTCCACTTT,CASSPLGQGIESPLHF
TRBV6-1,many,13,TRBJ2-7,TRBD1,TGTGCCAGCAGCCCGGGACAGCCCTACGAGCAGTACTTC,CASSPGQPYEQYF
TRBV20-1,many,12,TRBJ1-2,TRBD1,TGCAGTGCCACGCCAGGGGGCTATGGCTACACCTTC,CSATPGGYGYTF
TRBV5-1,many,14,TRBJ1-1,.,TGCGCCAGCAGTCGTTTACAGAGGAACACTGAAGCTTTCTTT,CASSRLQRNTEAFF
TRBV20-1,many,15,TRBJ2-5,TRBD2,TGCAGTGCAGGTGGGACTAGCGGGGAACAAGAGACCCAGTACTTC,CSAGGTSGEQETQYF
TRBV20-1,many,16,TRBJ1-4,.,TGCAGTGCTAGAGGTCTTTCAGGGGCAGCGAATGAAAAACTGTTTTTT,CSARGLSGAANEKLFF
TRBV20-1,many,17,TRBJ1-6,.,TGCAGTGCTAGAGATTCCTCTCAAGGCACCTATAATTCACCCCTCCACTTT,CSARDSSQGTYNSPLHF
TRBV7-2,many,13,TRBJ1-2,TRBD1,TGTGCCAGCAGTCCAGGGGGCGGCTATGGCTACACCTTC,CASSPGGGYGYTF
TRBV4-1,many,14,TRBJ1-2,.,TGCGCCAGCAGCCAAGATTCGGGGATCTCTGGCTACACCTTC,CASSQDSGISGYTF
TRBV5-1,many,14,TRBJ2-3,.,TGCGCCAGCAGGCGGGAATTGGGCACAGATACGCAGTATTTT,CASRRELGTDTQYF
TRBV15,many,16,TRBJ2-7,TRBD1,TGTGCCACCAGCAGAGCATGGACAGGGGTTTCCTACGAGCAGTACTTC,CATSRAWTGVSYEQYF
TRBV7-6,many,17,TRBJ2-3,TRBD1,TGTGCCAGCAGCGGCCCGACAGGGCGAGGTAGCACAGATACGCAGTATTTT,CASSGPTGRGSTDTQYF
TRBV7-6,once,13,TRBJ1-6,.,TGTGCCAGCAGCGCAGGGGTTCACTCCACCCTCAACTTT,CASSAGVHSTLNF
TRBV7-3,many,15,TRBJ2-1,TRBD2,TGTGCCAGCAGCTCCATGAGCGGGAGAGCTTACGAGCAGTTCTTC,CASSSMSGRAYEQFF
TRBV20-1,.,14,TRBJ2-3,.,TGCAGTGCTAATGCCCTAGTCCTCACAGATACGCAGTATTTT,CSANALVLTDTQYF
TRBV20-1,many,12,TRBJ2-3,.,TGCAGTGCTAAAATACGCACAGATACGCAGTATTTT,CSAKIRTDTQYF
TRBV7-6,many,16,TRBJ1-5,TRBD1,TGTGCCAGCAGCCAAGGGACAGGCTATAGCAATCAGCCCCAGCATTTT,CASSQGTGYSNQPQHF
TRBV6-6,many,17,TRBJ1-6,.,TGTGCCAGCAGTTCCGGGACGGTGTTCTACGTTTGGTCACCCCTCCACTTT,CASSSGTVFYVWSPLHF
TRBV20-1,many,13,TRBJ2-1,.,TGCAGTGCTAACCCTCCCCCTCGCGATGAGCAGTTCTTC,CSANPPPRDEQFF
TRBV7-9,many,12,TRBJ2-1,.,TGTGCCAGCAGGCCCGATTCAATTGAGCAGTTCTTC,CASRPDSIEQFF
TRBV5-1,many,16,TRBJ1-2,.,TGCGCCAGCAGCTTGGCCCGTGGCGGGGAACTTGGAGGCTACACCTTC,CASSLARGGELGGYTF
TRBV6-5,many,13,TRBJ2-3,.,TGTGCCAGCAGTTACGCGGGTCCAGATACGCAGTATTTT,CASSYAGPDTQYF
TRBV6-5,many,13,TRBJ2-1,TRBD2,TGTGCCAGCAGCAGAGCGGGGTACAATGAGCAGTTCTTC,CASSRAGYNEQFF
TRBV24-1,many,15,TRBJ1-2,.,TGTGCCACCAGTGATTTGCTTAGGTTTCGTTATGGCTACACCTTC,CATSDLLRFRYGYTF
TRBV20-1,many,17,TRBJ2-6,.,TGCAGTGCTAGAGATGCAGGGAAGGGTATTGGGGCCAACGTCCTGACTTTC,CSARDAGKGIGANVLTF
TRBV12-3/TRBV12-4,few,12,TRBJ2-7,TRBD2,TGTGCCAGCCGACCTTCAGCGGGAGAGCAGTACTTC,CASRPSAGEQYF
TRBV7-2,many,12,TRBJ2-3,.,TGTGCCAGCAGCTCCTCCAGAGATACGCAGTATTTT,CASSSSRDTQYF
TRBV5-1,many,15,TRBJ1-3,.,TGCGCCAGCAGCTTGTCTGATGATTCTGGAAACACCATATATTTT,CASSLSDDSGNTIYF
TRBV27,many,15,TRBJ2-5,TRBD1,TGTGCCAGCAGTCGGGGCGACAGGGAGCGGGAGACCCAGTACTTC,CASSRGDRERETQYF
TRBV7-3,many,16,TRBJ2-1,TRBD2,TGTGCCAGCAGCAAGCCCGGGACTAGCGGGAGAGATGAGCAGTTCTTC,CASSKPGTSGRDEQFF
TRBV12-3/TRBV12-4,many,14,TRBJ1-4,.,TGTGCCAGCAGTCCCCAGGGGCTATGGGAAAAACTGTTTTTT,CASSPQGLWEKLFF
TRBV6-2/TRBV6-3,many,13,TRBJ2-7,.,TGTGCCAGCAGTTATTGGGCCTTCTACGAGCAGTACTTC,CASSYWAFYEQYF
TRBV20-1,many,14,TRBJ1-1,TRBD1,TGCAGTGCTAGAGTGGTGACAGGGGACACTGAAGCTTTCTTT,CSARVVTGDTEAFF
TRBV29-1,many,13,TRBJ1-6,TRBD1,TGCAGCGTTGGAGACAGGGGCAATTCACCCCTCCACTTT,CSVGDRGNSPLHF
TRBV7-9,medium-sized,13,TRBJ2-1,.,TGTGCCAGCAGCTTAGGCAGACACAATGAGCAGTTCTTC,CASSLGRHNEQFF
TRBV7-6,few,13,TRBJ2-5,.,TGTGCCAGCAGCCCCCGTAGCGGTTCTCCCCAGTACTTC,CASSPRSGSPQYF